This entry lists 28 T cell receptor beta chains sequenced from one sample in a study of CD8+CD57+ T cells in acquired aplastic anemia. An expansion of CD8+CD57+ cells by flow cytometry had been shown in patients chosen for sequencing. Genomic DNA served as template for TCR beta VDJ and CDR3 profiling. A single record per CDR3 protein comes from TCRdb applying MiXCR to the reads. Of 250,000 to 350,000 distinct CDR3 sequences in the sample, 45% to 65% are singletons; the top ten hold around 1.3%. Sequencing was performed on sorted CD4+, CD8+, or CD8+CD57+ T cells (not recorded which) from PBMCs. These receptors all stem from a human donor with aplastic anemia.

This clonotype was picked up many times. V and J are TRBV27 and TRBJ1-2; perhaps TRBD1 as D (6 bases). CDR1 is MNHEY and CDR2 is SMNVEV in the germline V gene (reference sequence). This CDR3 has 14 residues. The ends were cut back, 6 bases at V and 0 bases at J, with 11 bases in the middle. In nucleotides, the CDR3 is TGTGCCAGCAGCGAGGGGGGGACTAACTATGGCTACACCTTC. It codes for CASSEGGTNYGYTF.

The gene calls are TRBV7-3 and TRBJ2-3; 9 bases line up with TRBD2. Germline trimming cut 6 bases from V and 5 bases from J; bases unmatched to any gene: 9. From germline, CDR1 is SGHTA and CDR2 FQGTGA. The CDR3 is 15 amino acids. The CDR3 DNA reads as TGTGCCAGCAGTTGGGGCGGGGGGGCAGAAGATACGCAGTATTTT. Protein: CASSWGGGAEDTQYF.

This sequence joins TRBV7-9 and TRBJ1-3; D gene uncertain. CDR3 length: 16 amino acids. The germline V gene has CDR1 SEHNR and CDR2 FQNEAQ (reference sequence). The ends were cut back, 2 bases at V and 0 bases at J, with 11 bases in the middle. DNA of the CDR3: TGTGCCAGCAGCTTACCGGGTCACAGCTCTGGAAACACCATATATTTT. Residues: CASSLPGHSSGNTIYF. Using reference TRBV7-9 and TRBJ1-3 for the parts outside the CDR3, the full variable domain is DTGVSQNPRHKITKRGQNVTFRCDPISEHNRLYWYRQTLGQGPEFLTYFQNEAQLEKSRLLSDRFSAERPKGSFSTLEIQRTEQGDSAMYLCASSLPGHSSGNTIYFGEGSWLTVV.

CDR3 loop: CASSAWGPGANVLTF. Written as DNA, the CDR3 is TGTGCCAGCAGCGCGTGGGGGCCTGGGGCCAACGTCCTGACTTTC. The chain recombines TRBV9 with TRBJ2-6; tentative D call: TRBD1 (6 bases). The CDR3 has 15 residues. Trimming stripped 3 bases from V and 2 bases from J, with 9 bases between. Per the germline V gene, CDR1 is SGDLS and CDR2 is YYNGEE.

The chain uses TRBV14 and TRBJ2-2; 7 bases agree with TRBD1. The CDR3 contains 16 residues. Germline loops: CDR1 SGHDN, CDR2 FVKESK. With V trimmed by 4 bases and J by 7 bases, 12 bases remained unmatched. CDR3 nucleotide sequence: TGTGCCAGCAGCCTCCGGGAAGGGGGCCGGGGCGGGGAGCTGTTTTTT. This gives the protein CASSLREGGRGGELFF.

The V and J genes are TRBV24-1 and TRBJ2-3, with D unclear. CDR1 KGHDR and CDR2 SFDVKD come from the germline V gene. V lost 3 bases to trimming and J lost 4 bases, with 7 bases between them. The CDR3 is 13 amino acids. The CDR3 loop reads CATSDPVADTQYF. In DNA form, the CDR3 reads TGTGCCACCAGTGATCCTGTAGCAGATACGCAGTATTTT.

This chain links TRBV2 with TRBJ2-7; TRBD1 matches at 7 bases. This CDR3 contains 13 residues. Germline CDR1 SNHLY, CDR2 FYNNEI. Trimming at V came to 10 bases and at J to 0 bases, leaving 6 bases not matched to a gene. For the CDR3, the DNA is TGTGCCACCCGGACAGGCACCTCCTACGAGCAGTACTTC. Translation: CATRTGTSYEQYF.

The J gene is TRBJ2-5, the V gene TRBV12-3 or TRBV12-4, with D uncertain. The CDR3 runs to 11 residues. V shed 4 bases and J shed 5 bases, with 5 bases lying between them. CDR3 amino acids: CASSWQETQYF. CDR3 DNA: TGTGCCAGCAGTTGGCAGGAGACCCAGTACTTC.

This clonotype has just a few counts. This chain links TRBV10-1 with TRBJ2-4; 10 nucleotides line up with TRBD2. Germline V CDR1 and CDR2: WNHNN, SYGVQD (reference sequence). The CDR3 consists of 13 residues. After removal of 4 bases from V and 15 bases from J, the junction contained 9 bases not matched to a gene. CDR3 sequence (DNA): TGCGCCAGCAGTGGGAAGCGGGGGGGCTTCCTGTACTTC. Protein sequence: CASSGKRGGFLYF.

This sequence joins TRBV5-1 and TRBJ2-7, with TRBD2 as a possible D gene (6 bases). This CDR3 region has 15 residues. V dropped 7 bases and J dropped 9 bases, with 26 bases sitting between them. CDR1 is SGHRS, CDR2 YFSETQ, per germline. The CDR3 loop reads CASSGSGARGMWQYF. For the CDR3, the DNA is TGCGCCAGCTCAGGCTCCGGGGCGCGGGGAATGTGGCAGTACTTC.

This clonotype came up a few times. The chain is built from TRBV7-9 and TRBJ1-2; D is unclear. V lost 2 bases to trimming and J lost 7 bases, with 8 bases between them. The CDR3 spans 12 residues. Germline values: CDR1 SEHNR, CDR2 FQNEAQ (reference sequence). The CDR3, as DNA: TGTGCCAGCAGCTTACAGCGGGGTGGCTACACCTTC. Translating gives CASSLQRGGYTF.

This clonotype has just one count. This CDR3 is missing its conserved last phenylalanine or tryptophan, likely due to a read error. The DNA is omitted, as the CDR3 cannot be located on it reliably, and the CDR3 follows TCRdb's listing. V gene TRBV5-1 combines with J gene TRBJ1-2. The CDR3 contains 8 residues when both ends are counted. CDR1 and CDR2 from the germline V gene are SGHRS and YFSETQ. The CDR3 loop reads CASSLGPT.

To note about this clonotype: One junction end disagrees with the germline gene, perhaps due to a read error. The chain is built from TRBV7-8 and TRBJ2-2; 11 bases agree with TRBD2. The length of the CDR3 is 16 residues. Germline V lookup: CDR1 SGHVS, CDR2 FQNEAQ. The CDR3 DNA follows: TGCGCCAGCAGCCAAGAGGGTAGCGGGGGGGCCTATGAGCAGTTTTTT. It encodes CASSQEGSGGAYEQFF.

The gene calls are TRBV20-1 and TRBJ2-3; 9 bases align to TRBD2. The CDR3 extends over 16 amino acids. Trimming took 4 bases from V and 1 from J; bases not matched to a gene: 9. Germline CDR1 is DFQATT and CDR2 is SNEGSKA (reference sequence). CDR3 nucleotides: TGCAGTGCTACTCCTAGCGGGACGCGGGGCACAGATACGCAGTATTTT. Protein sequence: CSATPSGTRGTDTQYF.

V is TRBV12-3 or TRBV12-4 and J is TRBJ2-7; the match to TRBD2 covers 12 bases. This CDR3 is built from 14 residues. V dropped 6 bases and J dropped 5; count of bases not matched to a gene: 5. The DNA for the CDR3 is TGTGCCAGCAGATCTAGCGGGAGGGCCGACGAGCAGTACTTC. Translating gives CASRSSGRADEQYF.

The chain employs TRBV7-9 and TRBJ2-7, with D tentatively TRBD2 (5 bases). CDR3 length: 12 amino acids. Trimming took 6 bases from V and 5 from J, leaving 11 bases between them. Germline CDR1 reads SEHNR; CDR2 reads FQNEAQ (reference sequence). Here the CDR3 DNA reads TGTGCCAGCAGGTGGGGAGAAGACGAGCAGTACTTC. It encodes CASRWGEDEQYF.

The chain is built from TRBV20-1 and TRBJ1-1; possibly TRBD1 for D (5 bases). Deletions cut 1 base from V and 1 base from J, with 10 bases between. Germline CDR1 reads DFQATT; CDR2 reads SNEGSKA (reference sequence). There are 14 residues in the CDR3. CDR3 in DNA: TGCAGTGCTAGAGGGGGGTGGGGGAACACTGAAGCTTTCTTT. Translated: CSARGGWGNTEAFF.

The V call is TRBV10-2, the J call TRBJ1-4; 8 bases are a match to TRBD1. Per germline, CDR1 WSHSY and CDR2 SAAADI. This CDR3 is 15 amino acids long. J gave up 7 bases and V 0 bases, and 4 bases lay outside the gene matches. The CDR3 coding sequence is TGCGCCAGCAGTGAGTCCCCAGGGGGCATTGAAAAACTGTTTTTT. Protein product: CASSESPGGIEKLFF.

This clonotype was counted only a few times. The gene calls are TRBV19 and TRBJ1-5, with TRBD1 matching over 7 bases. The ends lost 4 bases at V and 4 bases at J; junction bases unmatched: 4. CDR1 is LNHDA and CDR2 is SQIVND in the germline V gene (reference sequence). CDR3 size: 14 residues. The CDR3, as DNA: TGTGCCAGTAGTACCTCAGGGGGTAATCAGCCCCAGCATTTT. It encodes CASSTSGGNQPQHF.

The chain combines TRBV2 with TRBJ2-1; 10 bases align to TRBD2. With 8 bases clipped from V and 9 bases from J, the junction kept 16 bases outside the gene matches. The CDR3 covers 16 residues. Germline assignment: CDR1 SNHLY and CDR2 FYNNEI. The CDR3, as DNA: TGTGCCAGCTGTCCCGCCGGGACTAGCGCTCAAGGTGAGCAGTTCTTC. Protein product: CASCPAGTSAQGEQFF. Using reference TRBV2 and TRBJ2-1 for the parts outside the CDR3, the full variable domain is EPEVTQTPSHQVTQMGQEVILRCVPISNHLYFYWYRQILGQKVEFLVSFYNNEISEKSEIFDDQFSVERPDGSNFTLKIRSTKLEDSAMYFCASCPAGTSAQGEQFFGPGTRLTVL.

The genes are TRBV7-9 and TRBJ1-5; D is unclear. CDR1 and CDR2 from the germline V gene are SEHNR and FQNEAQ (reference sequence). V lost 2 bases and J 7 bases, leaving 6 bases between the germline ends. CDR3 size: 12 residues. The CDR3 loop reads CASSLYDQPQHF. CDR3 coding DNA: TGTGCCAGCAGCTTATACGACCAGCCCCAGCATTTT.

This clonotype turned up a few times. CDR3 DNA: TGTGCCAGCAGCTCAGTCGACAGGGCGGGTCAGCCCCAGCATTTT. It encodes CASSSVDRAGQPQHF. The chain recombines TRBV7-2 with TRBJ1-5; the match to TRBD1 covers 7 bases. After removal of 4 bases from V and 6 bases from J, the junction contained 9 bases not matched to a gene. Looked up from germline, CDR1 is SGHTA and CDR2 is FQGNSA. This CDR3 region has 15 residues.

The chain has TRBV25-1 and TRBJ2-1; D unclear. Germline values: CDR1 MGHDK, CDR2 SYGVNS. The germline V and J ends were trimmed by 2 bases and 1 base, with 18 bases remaining between them. The CDR3 spans 18 residues. The CDR3 DNA reads as TGTGCCAGCAGTGAAGACCCCTACGGGTCGAGGTCCTACAATGAGCAGTTCTTC. Translating it yields CASSEDPYGSRSYNEQFF.

The chain combines TRBV7-2 with TRBJ1-4; no firm D call. With 5 bases removed from V and 10 bases from J, the gap between germline ends came to 14 bases. The CDR3 spans 13 residues. Germline V lookup: CDR1 SGHTA, CDR2 FQGNSA. CDR3: CASSNRPGGKLFF. CDR3 sequence (DNA): TGTGCCAGCAGCAACCGTCCTGGTGGAAAACTGTTTTTT.

V and J are TRBV5-5 and TRBJ2-7; TRBD2 matches 10 bases. From germline, CDR1 is SGHKS and CDR2 YYEKEE (reference sequence). With V trimmed by 0 bases and J by 3 bases, 9 bases remained unmatched. The CDR3 contains 17 residues. The CDR3 DNA sequence: TGTGCCAGCAGCTTGGCATCTAGCGGGAGCTTCCTCTACGAGCAGTACTTC. Its translation is CASSLASSGSFLYEQYF.

This clonotype was recorded many times. The chain combines TRBV7-3 with TRBJ2-5, with a tentative D call TRBD1 (6 bases). Trimming removed 8 bases from V and 12 bases from J, with 19 bases in between. There are 12 residues in the CDR3. CDR1 is SGHTA, CDR2 FQGTGA, per germline. CDR3 loop: CASAREGDPEYF. The DNA for the CDR3 is TGTGCCAGCGCAAGAGAGGGGGACCCAGAGTACTTC. The whole variable domain, remainder taken from reference TRBV7-3 and TRBJ2-5, is GAGVSQTPSNKVTEKGKYVELRCDPISGHTALYWYRQSLGQGPEFLIYFQGTGAADDSGLPNDRFFAVRPEGSVSTLKIQRTERGDSAVYLCASAREGDPEYFGPGTRLLVL.

In its sample, this clonotype was seen a few times. The chain joins TRBV7-8 to TRBJ2-7; D may correspond to TRBD1 or TRBD2 (5 bases each). Germline lookup yields CDR1 SGHVS and CDR2 FQNEAQ. This CDR3 spans 18 amino acids. Trimming cost V 4 bases and J 0 bases, with 22 bases left between them. CDR3 sequence reads: CASSSEGSGLVDSYEQYF. The CDR3 nucleotides are TGTGCCAGCAGCTCAGAGGGGTCAGGACTCGTCGACTCCTACGAGCAGTACTTC.

This clonotype came up many times. The CDR3 nucleotides read TGTGCCAGCATTCCGGGACAGGGATTTACTGAAGCTTTCTTT. As protein: CASIPGQGFTEAFF. The chain recombines TRBV6-5 with TRBJ1-1, with TRBD1 matching over 9 bases. Germline V CDR1 and CDR2: MNHEY, SVGAGI. With V trimmed by 7 bases and J by 5 bases, 8 bases remained unmatched. The CDR3 covers 14 residues.